The next 2 T cell receptor beta chains were all read from a single sample in a study of T cells in localized non-small cell lung cancer. The protocol was immunoSEQ multiplex PCR, while the TCRdb copy is restricted to in-frame clones and leaves out a portion. The table lists 15,000 to 25,000 clones, roughly four fifths of them singletons, with around 4.5% in the top ten. Sequencing was performed on peripheral blood, taken before any cancer treatment. Receptor source: a man aged 35 to 70 with stage I lung adenocarcinoma.

V is TRBV28 and J is TRBJ1-1; D remains ambiguous. Germline loops: CDR1 MDHEN, CDR2 SYDVKM. The CDR3 extends over 13 amino acids. Trimming cost V 0 bases and J 5 bases, with 7 bases left between them. The DNA of the CDR3 is TGTGCCAGCAGTTTATGGGGCCGAACTGAAGCTTTCTTT. It is translated as CASSLWGRTEAFF.

The CDR3 protein is CASSLMGYSYEQYF. CDR3 DNA sequence: TGTGCCAGCAGTTTAATGGGTTACTCCTACGAGCAGTACTTC. J is TRBJ2-7 and V is TRBV11-2, with unresolved D. Germline loops: CDR1 SGHAT, CDR2 FQNNGV. Trimming took 6 bases from V and 0 from J, leaving 12 bases between them. The CDR3 sequence is 14 residues long.